A selection of T cell receptor beta chains follows, all from one sample in a study of CD8+ T cells in alopecia areata. The repertoire was sequenced with immunoSEQ multiplex PCR; TCRdb's copy has only in-frame clones and lacks some. Among approximately 150,000 clones listed, around 55% were seen once. The sequenced material came from CD4+ T cells sorted from blood. All receptors derive from a human donor in good health. CDR3s include the opening cysteine and the closing phenylalanine or tryptophan. The D gene is left open where the match is weak. Not every row has a clone size; where given, it reads once, few, many or a size class.

j_gene: TRBJ2-7; d_gene: -; abundance: -; v_gene: TRBV27; CDR3aa: CASSQRPQGTVPSEQYF; CDR3nt: TGTGCCAGCAGCCAAAGACCACAAGGGACGGTTCCCTCCGAGCAGTACTTC
j_gene: TRBJ1-2; d_gene: -; abundance: -; v_gene: TRBV7-2; CDR3aa: CASSSKLVRYYGYTF; CDR3nt: TGTGCCAGCAGCTCAAAATTGGTCCGTTACTATGGCTACACCTTC
j_gene: TRBJ2-4; d_gene: TRBD2; abundance: few; v_gene: TRBV19; CDR3aa: CASAGGGNVAKNIQYF; CDR3nt: TGTGCCAGTGCCGGGGGGGGTAATGTAGCCAAAAACATTCAGTACTTC
j_gene: TRBJ1-1; d_gene: -; abundance: few; v_gene: TRBV20-1; CDR3aa: CSATENTEAFF; CDR3nt: TGCAGTGCTACTGAAAACACTGAAGCTTTCTTT
j_gene: TRBJ2-2; d_gene: -; abundance: few; v_gene: TRBV10-2; CDR3aa: CASSGAFRDLMRTGELFF; CDR3nt: TGCGCCAGCAGTGGAGCGTTTCGGGACCTTATGAGGACCGGGGAGCTGTTTTTT
j_gene: TRBJ2-3; d_gene: -; abundance: -; v_gene: TRBV30; CDR3aa: CAWTGGRSTQYF; CDR3nt: TGTGCCTGGACTGGGGGGCGGAGTACGCAGTATTTT
j_gene: TRBJ2-2; d_gene: -; abundance: -; v_gene: TRBV29-1; CDR3aa: CSPPDRDTGELFF; CDR3nt: TGCAGCCCGCCGGACAGAGACACCGGGGAGCTGTTTTTT
j_gene: TRBJ2-5; d_gene: TRBD2; abundance: -; v_gene: TRBV2; CDR3aa: CASSYRGGAETQYF; CDR3nt: TGTGCCAGCAGTTATCGGGGAGGGGCAGAGACCCAGTACTTC
j_gene: TRBJ2-7; d_gene: TRBD2; abundance: -; v_gene: TRBV2; CDR3aa: CASRAPGLAGSNEQYF; CDR3nt: TGTGCCAGCAGGGCCCCCGGACTAGCGGGAAGTAACGAGCAGTACTTC
j_gene: TRBJ2-7; d_gene: -; abundance: few; v_gene: TRBV5-1; CDR3aa: CASSLAGYAYEQYF; CDR3nt: TGCGCCAGCAGCTTGGCCGGGTACGCCTACGAGCAGTACTTC
j_gene: TRBJ2-3; d_gene: -; abundance: once; v_gene: TRBV29-1; CDR3aa: CSVGPDRLDTQYF; CDR3nt: TGCAGCGTTGGACCCGACAGGTTAGATACGCAGTATTTT
j_gene: TRBJ2-7; d_gene: TRBD2; abundance: -; v_gene: TRBV15; CDR3aa: CATSRELSSGEQYF; CDR3nt: TGTGCCACCAGCAGAGAACTCTCTAGCGGCGAGCAGTACTTC
j_gene: TRBJ2-1; d_gene: -; abundance: few; v_gene: TRBV5-6; CDR3aa: CASSFRVSSSYNEQFF; CDR3nt: TGTGCCAGCAGCTTCAGGGTTTCGAGCTCCTACAATGAGCAGTTCTTC
j_gene: TRBJ2-1; d_gene: -; abundance: once; v_gene: TRBV20-1; CDR3aa: CSATTLNEQFF; CDR3nt: TGCAGTGCTACTACTCTAAATGAGCAGTTCTTC
j_gene: TRBJ1-2; d_gene: TRBD1; abundance: few; v_gene: TRBV29-1; CDR3aa: CSVGPSGTEGAEGCYTF; CDR3nt: TGCAGCGTTGGACCCTCCGGGACCGAGGGGGCCGAGGGATGCTACACCTTC